This passage covers 22 T cell receptor beta chains from one sample sequenced in a study of cytomegalovirus exposure and HLA in healthy donors. Use of 60 Vbeta and 13 Jbeta primers characterized the PCR. Generated by immunoSEQ multiplex PCR, the TCRdb table keeps only in-frame clones and is missing some. The sample shows about 150,000 clones, around 73% of them seen only once. Material: PBMCs. Receptors originate from a woman younger than 30 in good health and CMV-seropositive.

This clone was detected a few times. The V call is TRBV6-1, the J call TRBJ2-3; 10 bases align to TRBD2. Trimming at V came to 2 bases and at J to 2 bases, leaving 1 base not matched to a gene. The CDR3 runs to 15 residues. CDR1 is MNHNS and CDR2 is SASEGT in the germline V gene. The CDR3 region has the DNA TGTGCCAGCAGTGAACTAGCGGGGGCCACAGATACGCAGTATTTT. It specifies CASSELAGATDTQYF.

Only a few counts were recorded for this clone. The rearrangement joins TRBV9 to TRBJ1-3, with a possible D match to TRBD1 (5 bases). Germline CDR1 and CDR2: SGDLS and YYNGEE. The CDR3 loop spans 16 amino acids. Trimming shortened V by 3 bases and J by 0 bases, and 13 bases separated the two germline ends. The CDR3 bases are TGTGCCAGCAGCGCGGACACAGTGATCTCTGGAAACACCATATATTTT. This codes for CASSADTVISGNTIYF. The whole variable domain, filled in from reference TRBV9 and TRBJ1-3, reads DSGVTQTPKHLITATGQRVTLRCSPRSGDLSVYWYQQSLDQGLQFLIQYYNGEERAKGNILERFSAQQFPDLHSELNLSSLELGDSALYFCASSADTVISGNTIYFGEGSWLTVV.

The chain carries TRBV5-5 and TRBJ2-5; D might be TRBD1 (6 bases). This CDR3 has 15 residues. Trimming shortened V by 0 bases and J by 5 bases, and 14 bases separated the two germline ends. In germline, CDR1 is SGHKS, CDR2 YYEKEE (reference sequence). The CDR3 coding sequence is TGTGCCAGCAGCTTGGCCGGAACAGGGCCGGAGACCCAGTACTTC. Protein product: CASSLAGTGPETQYF.

V gene TRBV27 combines with J gene TRBJ2-7; possible D gene TRBD1, 5 bases. Trimming left V 5 bases short and J 3 bases short, with 11 bases between. CDR3 length: 13 amino acids. CDR1 and CDR2 (germline): MNHEY, SMNVEV (reference sequence). CDR3 sequence (DNA): TGTGCCAGCAGTAGAAAGCAGGGCTACGAGCAGTACTTC. Translating gives CASSRKQGYEQYF.

The V call is TRBV29-1, the J call TRBJ2-5, with 8 bases fitting TRBD1. The DNA end is more similar to TRBJ2-7, so the J call may be wrong. Germline lookup yields CDR1 SQVTM and CDR2 ANQGSEA. This CDR3 is 16 amino acids long. Here the CDR3 reads CSVVLIDRGNLYEQYF. CDR3 sequence (DNA): TGCAGCGTTGTTCTCATTGACAGGGGAAACCTCTACGAGCAGTACTTC.

This clone turned up a few times. This CDR3 is CASSLRSGEFYGYTF. The CDR3 coding sequence is TGTGCCAGCAGTTTAAGGTCAGGGGAGTTCTATGGCTACACCTTC. The rearrangement uses TRBV28 and TRBJ1-2, with D possibly matching TRBD1 (6 bases). Germline V gene data show CDR1 as MDHEN and CDR2 as SYDVKM. The CDR3 runs to 15 residues. Trimming took off 2 bases at V and 4 bases at J, with 14 bases between the two ends.

Written as DNA, the CDR3 is TGTGCCAGCAGACCAACAGGGATTGATGGCTACACCTTC. Translating it yields CASRPTGIDGYTF. V usage is TRBV27 and J usage is TRBJ1-2; possible D gene TRBD1, 6 bases. Germline CDR1 is MNHEY and CDR2 is SMNVEV (reference sequence). The CDR3 length is 13 residues. V lost 6 bases, J lost 6 bases, and 14 bases lay in between.

The chain combines TRBV7-9 with TRBJ1-1, with a tentative D call TRBD1 (6 bases). Trimming stripped 4 bases from V and 2 bases from J, with 14 bases between. The CDR3 is 15 residues long. Looked up from germline, CDR1 is SEHNR and CDR2 is FQNEAQ (reference sequence). The CDR3 sequence is CASSYTLDSNTEAFF. DNA for the CDR3: TGTGCCAGCAGCTACACCCTGGACAGTAACACTGAAGCTTTCTTT.

V gene TRBV5-4 combines with J gene TRBJ2-2; D might be TRBD2 (6 bases). CDR1 is SGHNT and CDR2 is YYREEE in the germline V gene (reference sequence). The V end was cut by 4 bases, the J end by 2 bases, with 12 bases between. This CDR3 is built from 15 residues. In DNA form, the CDR3 reads TGTGCCAGCAGCCCCGGACTAACTAACACCGGGGAGCTGTTTTTT. Its protein is CASSPGLTNTGELFF.

DNA for the CDR3: TGTGCCAGCGCTTCCCGGGACAGGCTTAACTATGGCTACACCTTC. Translated: CASASRDRLNYGYTF. The genes are TRBV19 and TRBJ1-2, with 8 bases lining up with TRBD1. V lost 9 bases to trimming and J lost 1 base; unmatched junction nucleotides: 10. Germline V gives CDR1 LNHDA, CDR2 SQIVND (reference sequence). The CDR3 has 15 residues.

The rearrangement links TRBV10-3 to TRBJ2-5; 8 bases match TRBD1. Trimming at V came to 3 bases and at J to 5 bases, leaving 11 bases not matched to a gene. CDR1 is ENHRY, CDR2 SYGVKD, per germline. CDR3 length: 16 amino acids. CDR3 residues: CAISETIGQGGETQYF. DNA for the CDR3: TGTGCCATCAGTGAAACCATCGGACAGGGTGGCGAGACCCAGTACTTC.

V and J are TRBV19 and TRBJ2-3; 11 nucleotides agree with TRBD2. CDR3 length: 16 residues. The germline gives CDR1 LNHDA, CDR2 SQIVND (reference sequence). Germline trimming cut 3 bases from V and 2 bases from J; bases unmatched to any gene: 4. The DNA of the CDR3 is TGTGCCAGTAGTATCCTAGCGGGGGGCACCACAGATACGCAGTATTTT. Protein product: CASSILAGGTTDTQYF.

V is TRBV6-5 and J is TRBJ2-5, with a tentative D call TRBD2 (6 bases). The CDR3 contains 13 residues. Germline CDR1 reads MNHEY; CDR2 reads SVGAGI. The germline V and J ends were trimmed by 5 bases and 1 base, with 8 bases remaining between them. The CDR3 loop reads CASSRDFQETQYF. The DNA for the CDR3 is TGTGCCAGCAGTCGGGACTTCCAAGAGACCCAGTACTTC.

This clone has only one observation. This sequence joins TRBV9 and TRBJ1-1, with 7 bases aligning to TRBD1. V was pared by 2 bases and J by 5 bases, with 3 bases of the junction left unmatched. The CDR3 has 13 residues. The V gene's germline CDR1 is SGDLS and CDR2 YYNGEE. CDR3 sequence (DNA): TGTGCCAGCAGCGTGACAGGGAGGACTGAAGCTTTCTTT. Amino acid sequence: CASSVTGRTEAFF.

The rearrangement joins TRBV11-2 to TRBJ2-1, with D perhaps TRBD2 (6 bases). CDR1 SGHAT and CDR2 FQNNGV come from the germline V gene. There are 16 residues in the CDR3. The V end was cut by 4 bases, the J end by 4 bases, with 17 bases between. CDR3 coding DNA: TGTGCCAGCAGCTCGGGGTTAGGGACTGCTTACAATGAGCAGTTCTTC. It yields the protein CASSSGLGTAYNEQFF.

The sample holds a few counts of this clone. This sequence joins TRBV6-1 and TRBJ1-5, with a tentative D call TRBD1 (6 bases). CDR1 is MNHNS and CDR2 is SASEGT in the germline V gene. The CDR3 extends over 13 amino acids. V gave up 6 bases and J gave up 6 bases, with 12 bases separating them. The CDR3 DNA follows: TGTGCCAGCAGCCGGACAGTGGTTCAGCCCCAGCATTTT. As protein: CASSRTVVQPQHF.

The sample holds one count of this clone. This chain links TRBV29-1 with TRBJ1-2; TRBD1 is a possible D gene (6 bases). V lost 5 bases and J 8 bases, leaving 24 bases between the germline ends. The CDR3 sequence is 15 residues long. Germline assignment: CDR1 SQVTM and CDR2 ANQGSEA. As DNA, the CDR3 is TGCAGCGTTAGGGGGGGGCAAGCCACTCCAGAGGGCTACACCTTC. Its protein is CSVRGGQATPEGYTF.

The CDR3 here is CASSLGGLAGYEQYF. For the CDR3, the DNA is TGTGCCAGCAGCCTAGGGGGACTAGCGGGTTACGAGCAGTACTTC. The J gene is TRBJ2-7, the V gene TRBV7-8; 12 bases align to TRBD2. V was clipped by 5 bases and J by 4 bases; unmatched bases: 6. Germline V CDR1 and CDR2: SGHVS, FQNEAQ. The CDR3 runs to 15 residues.

This clone showed up just once. V and J are TRBV7-8 and TRBJ1-2; 9 bases are shared with TRBD1. Germline trimming cut 3 bases from V and 2 bases from J; bases unmatched to any gene: 7. Germline V gene lookup returns CDR1 SGHVS and CDR2 FQNEAQ. CDR3 length: 16 residues. Written as DNA, the CDR3 is TGTGCCAGCAGCTTGCGGGACAGGGTACTAAACTATGGCTACACCTTC. Translation: CASSLRDRVLNYGYTF.

There are a few counts of this clone. This chain's CDR3 is CASSPDRGQTVGANVLTF. DNA for the CDR3: TGTGCCAGCAGCCCGGACAGGGGGCAAACGGTTGGGGCCAACGTCCTGACTTTC. V is TRBV28 and J is TRBJ2-6, with TRBD1 matching over 11 bases. The CDR3 covers 18 residues. Germline V gene lookup returns CDR1 MDHEN and CDR2 SYDVKM. V dropped 6 bases and J dropped 3; count of bases not matched to a gene: 10.

The CDR3 here is CASSIYPGRTRASGNTIYF. The CDR3 DNA sequence: TGTGCCAGTAGTATCTACCCTGGCAGGACTAGAGCCTCTGGAAACACCATATATTTT. V gene TRBV19 combines with J gene TRBJ1-3, with D unclear. With 3 bases removed from V and 0 bases from J, the gap between germline ends came to 21 bases. The CDR3 contains 19 residues. Germline V gives CDR1 LNHDA, CDR2 SQIVND (reference sequence).

This clone was counted only a few times. V gene TRBV5-1 combines with J gene TRBJ2-3; weak D call: TRBD1 (6 bases). Germline CDR1 and CDR2: SGHRS and YFSETQ. The CDR3 extends over 14 amino acids. V dropped 4 bases and J dropped 2 bases, with 11 bases sitting between them. CDR3 sequence (DNA): TGCGCCAGCAGCCCAAGGGACAACACAGATACGCAGTATTTT. Protein: CASSPRDNTDTQYF. Based on the CDR3 plus reference TRBV5-1 and TRBJ2-3, the full variable domain is KAGVTQTPRYLIKTRGQQVTLSCSPISGHRSVSWYQQTPGQGLQFLFEYFSETQRNKGNFPGRFSGRQFSNSRSEMNVSTLELGDSALYLCASSPRDNTDTQYFGPGTRLTVL.